The next 6 T cell receptor beta chains were all read from a single sample in a study of identical twins. TCRdb used MiXCR to reprocess the 5' RACE reads, holding one entry per CDR3 protein. Altogether 1.5 million or so distinct CDR3 sequences are present, around 33% being singletons, with the ten largest covering less than 0.35%. The specimen sequenced was cord blood. These receptors originate from a newborn girl in good health.

The genes are TRBV6-1 and TRBJ2-1; TRBD1 agrees at 8 bases. Germline loops: CDR1 MNHNS, CDR2 SASEGT. V shed 1 base, J shed 3 bases, and the junction held 5 bases outside the gene matches. CDR3 length: 16 amino acids. This chain's CDR3 is CASSEGRTGIYNEQFF. DNA for the CDR3: TGTGCCAGCAGTGAAGGCCGGACAGGGATCTACAATGAGCAGTTCTTC.

Notes on this clonotype: This may be a read error: a much more frequent sequence differs by one nucleotide. The chain employs TRBV10-3 and TRBJ2-1; possible D gene TRBD2, 7 bases. This CDR3 has 12 residues. The V end was cut by 2 bases, the J end by 9 bases, with 8 bases between. The germline V gene encodes CDR1 ENHRY and CDR2 SYGVKD. CDR3 in DNA: TGTGCCATCAGTGAGCGGGGGGCTGAGCAGTTCTTC. It translates to CAISERGAEQFF.

The chain carries TRBV29-1 and TRBJ2-5; the D gene is possibly TRBD2 (6 bases). The V end was cut by 3 bases, the J end by 11 bases, with 25 bases between. Germline V gives CDR1 SQVTM, CDR2 ANQGSEA. The length of the CDR3 is 15 residues. The CDR3 here is CSVDATLAPYNEQYF. CDR3 sequence (DNA): TGCAGCGTTGACGCGACTCTAGCGCCGTACAATGAGCAGTACTTC. Looking up the rest from reference TRBV29-1 and TRBJ2-5 gives the full variable domain: SAVISQKPSRDICQRGTSLTIQCQVDSQVTMMFWYRQQPGQSLTLIATANQGSEATYESGFVIDKFPISRPNLTFSTLTVSNMSPEDSSIYLCSVDATLAPYNEQYFGPGTRLLVL.

This clonotype is a singleton in its sample. The chain combines TRBV3-1 with TRBJ1-2; D is perhaps TRBD1 (6 bases). The germline V and J ends were trimmed by 0 bases and 4 bases, with 15 bases remaining between them. Germline V lookup: CDR1 LGHDT, CDR2 YNNKEL (reference sequence). CDR3 length: 16 amino acids. The CDR3 region is CASSQDWTASLYGYTF. The CDR3 DNA reads TGTGCCAGCAGCCAAGATTGGACAGCTTCCCTCTATGGCTACACCTTC. Based on the CDR3 plus reference TRBV3-1 and TRBJ1-2, the full variable domain is DTAVSQTPKYLVTQMGNDKSIKCEQNLGHDTMYWYKQDSKKFLKIMFSYNNKELIINETVPNRFSPKSPDKAHLNLHINSLELGDSAVYFCASSQDWTASLYGYTFGSGTRLTVV.

V and J are TRBV4-2 and TRBJ2-3, with D perhaps TRBD1 or TRBD2 (5 bases each). CDR1 is LGHNA and CDR2 is YNFKEQ in the germline V gene. V was trimmed by 1 base and J by 4 bases, leaving 21 bases between them. The CDR3 length is 18 residues. Written as DNA, the CDR3 is TGTGCCAGCAGCCAAGCCCTTGTCGGTTTTCGGGGCGCAGATACGCAGTATTTT. Translation: CASSQALVGFRGADTQYF.

The chain couples TRBV7-2 to TRBJ1-6, with 7 bases lining up with TRBD1. The CDR3 length is 14 residues. Germline V CDR1 and CDR2: SGHTA, FQGNSA. The V gene end was trimmed by 5 bases and the J gene end by 8 bases; junction bases not matched to a gene: 6. DNA for the CDR3: TGTGCCAGCAGCATCGAGACAGGGCATTCACCCCTCCACTTT. This sequence encodes CASSIETGHSPLHF.